The rows below give T cell receptor beta chains drawn from one sample of a study of T cells in localized non-small cell lung cancer. The method was immunoSEQ multiplex PCR; TCRdb's version includes in-frame clones alone and lacks a portion of them. The data show under 35,000 clones, 91% seen once. Sequencing used peripheral blood, obtained before any cancer treatment. Receptors originate from an older female donor with stage I lung adenocarcinoma. CDR3s include the opening cysteine and the closing phenylalanine or tryptophan. The D gene is left open where the match is weak. Size tells how often a clone was seen (once, few, many) or the class of an expanded clone, and some rows leave it out.

j_gene,abundance,v_gene,d_gene,CDR3nt,CDR3aa
TRBJ2-3,few,TRBV5-1,-,TGCGCCAGCAGCTTTGGGAATCCTAGCACAGATACGCAGTATTTT,CASSFGNPSTDTQYF
TRBJ2-5,-,TRBV21-1,-,TGTGCCAGCAGCAAAGCGGCTAGCGGGGTGCAAGAGACCCAGTACTTC,CASSKAASGVQETQYF
TRBJ1-6,-,TRBV5-5,-,TGTGCCAGCAGCCATACAAGATTCGAATGGGTGTCCTATAATTCACCCCTCCACTTT,CASSHTRFEWVSYNSPLHF
TRBJ2-3,-,TRBV7-2,TRBD1,TGTGCCAGCAGCCGATTGGGACAGGTTCAGGCAGATACGCAGTATTTT,CASSRLGQVQADTQYF
TRBJ2-2,-,TRBV4-1,TRBD1,TGCGCCAGCAGCGCCCGGGACAGACTCACCGGGGAGCTGTTTTTT,CASSARDRLTGELFF
TRBJ1-2,few,TRBV6-6,-,TGTGCCAGCAGATCCGGGGGCTACACCTTC,CASRSGGYTF
TRBJ1-1,-,TRBV5-1,-,TGCGCCAGCAGCTTGGCCGGCAAGGGACGCGGCACTGAAGCTTTCTTT,CASSLAGKGRGTEAFF
TRBJ1-1,-,TRBV2,-,TGTGCCAGCAGGATTGAACTAAGGGAGGGCACTGAAGCTTTCTTT,CASRIELREGTEAFF
TRBJ2-1,-,TRBV6-4,TRBD2,TGTGCCAGCAGTGTAGCGGGAGACGAGCAGTTCTTC,CASSVAGDEQFF
TRBJ1-2,-,TRBV6-5,-,TGTGCCAGCAGTTACTCGATACCGGCTAACTATGGCTACACCTTC,CASSYSIPANYGYTF
TRBJ2-1,-,TRBV28,-,TGTGCCAGCAGTTTAGGATGGAGACAGTCCTACAATGAGCAGTTCTTC,CASSLGWRQSYNEQFF
TRBJ1-2,-,TRBV15,-,TGTGCCACCAGCAGGGAGAATATAAACTATGGCTACACCTTC,CATSRENINYGYTF
TRBJ2-6,once,TRBV11-3,-,TGTGCCAGCAGCAAGGAACAATCTCGACAAAGTCGGGCCAACGTCCTGACTTTC,CASSKEQSRQSRANVLTF
TRBJ2-7,-,TRBV10-3,TRBD1,TGTGCCATCAGTGACTCCGGGACAGGGGGCTACGAGCAGTACTTC,CAISDSGTGGYEQYF
TRBJ1-5,-,TRBV11-2,-,TGTGCCAGCAGCCGAGGGAACAGTCCCAATCAGCCCCAGCATTTT,CASSRGNSPNQPQHF
TRBJ1-3,-,TRBV10-3,-,TGTGCCATCAGTGTCACAGCCACGGGAAACACCATATATTTT,CAISVTATGNTIYF
TRBJ1-5,few,TRBV21-1,-,TGTGCCAGCAGCAAAGCTGGACAGCCCCAGCATTTT,CASSKAGQPQHF
TRBJ2-3,-,TRBV5-1,-,TGCGCCAGCAGCTTGAGACAGACTAGCACAGATACGCAGTATTTT,CASSLRQTSTDTQYF
TRBJ2-7,-,TRBV4-2,TRBD2,TGTGCCAGCAGCCAAGAAGCGGGAGGGGACGAGCAGTACTTC,CASSQEAGGDEQYF
TRBJ2-1,-,TRBV5-1,-,TGCGCCAGCAGCTTGAGGGAAAATGAGCAGTTCTTC,CASSLRENEQFF
TRBJ1-2,-,TRBV11-2,-,TGTGCCAGCAGTACAGGGCTGTGGGGCTACACCTTC,CASSTGLWGYTF
TRBJ1-5,few,TRBV19,TRBD1,TGTGCCAGTAGTATAGATCTAAAGGGACAGGGGGCACTGGGCAATCAGCCCCAGCATTTT,CASSIDLKGQGALGNQPQHF
TRBJ2-7,-,TRBV6-5,-,TGTGCCAGCACGAGCGGAAGTTCCTACGAGCAGTACTTC,CASTSGSSYEQYF
TRBJ1-5,-,TRBV30,-,TGTGCCTGGAGTGTACGGAACAATCAGCCCCAGCATTTT,CAWSVRNNQPQHF
TRBJ2-2,-,TRBV5-6,TRBD1,TGTGCCAGCAGCTTCGGGACAGGGAACACCGGGGAGCTGTTTTTT,CASSFGTGNTGELFF
TRBJ2-3,-,TRBV30,-,TGTGCCTGGGGCACAGATACGCAGTATTTT,CAWGTDTQYF
TRBJ2-7,-,TRBV5-1,TRBD1,TGCGCCAGCAGGGGGACAGGAGCCTACGAGCAGTACTTC,CASRGTGAYEQYF
TRBJ2-5,-,TRBV19,-,TGTGCCAGTAGTATGGATCGGGGGTCCGAGACCCAGTACTTC,CASSMDRGSETQYF
TRBJ1-2,-,TRBV29-1,-,TGCAGCGTGCTCGGACAGACCGGTGGCTACACCTTC,CSVLGQTGGYTF
TRBJ2-7,-,TRBV30,-,TGTGCCTGGGGGACATCGGGATACGAGCAGTACTTC,CAWGTSGYEQYF
TRBJ2-7,-,TRBV6-5,-,TGTGCCAGCAGTTACCTTGGAGAGCAGTACTTC,CASSYLGEQYF
TRBJ2-3,-,TRBV6-1,TRBD1,TGTGCCAGCAGCCCGGGACAGGGACGAAATACGCAGTATTTT,CASSPGQGRNTQYF
TRBJ2-1,-,TRBV2,-,TGTGCCAGCAGTGAGAGAGGTCCCTACAATGAGCAGTTCTTC,CASSERGPYNEQFF
TRBJ2-2,-,TRBV18,-,TGTGCCAGCTCACCACCCTCTAAGGGGAACACCGGGGAGCTGTTTTTT,CASSPPSKGNTGELFF
TRBJ1-4,-,TRBV11-2,-,TGTGCCAGCAGCTTAGATCTTGGGGGGGCGCGCCGTGAAAAACTGTTTTTT,CASSLDLGGARREKLFF
TRBJ2-5,-,TRBV30,TRBD2,TGTGCCTGGAGTCGGGGGGTCTGGGAGACCCAGTACTTC,CAWSRGVWETQYF
TRBJ2-2,-,TRBV29-1,-,TGCAGCGTTGAAGCCCGTCTGGGGACTCACGGGGAGCTGTTTTTT,CSVEARLGTHGELFF
TRBJ1-2,few,TRBV7-9,-,TGTGCCAGCAGCTTAGTGGGAGGATATGGCTACACCTTC,CASSLVGGYGYTF
TRBJ2-1,once,TRBV2,-,TGTGCCAGCAGTGCTGAACTTGGATCCTACAATGAGCAGTTCTTC,CASSAELGSYNEQFF
TRBJ1-2,-,TRBV7-2,-,TGTGCCAGCAGCTTCGTCGGACGGGGCAACTATGGCTACACCTTC,CASSFVGRGNYGYTF
TRBJ1-5,-,TRBV30,TRBD1,TGTGCCTGGAACCCCGGACAGGGAGGTCAGCCCCAGCATTTT,CAWNPGQGGQPQHF
TRBJ1-6,-,TRBV5-1,-,TGCGCCAGCAGCTTGGAGGCAGAGTATAATTCACCCCTCCACTTT,CASSLEAEYNSPLHF
TRBJ2-1,once,TRBV4-1,TRBD2,TGCGCCAGCAGCCCTCAGGAACTAGCGGTTGGTAATGAGCAGTTCTTC,CASSPQELAVGNEQFF
TRBJ1-4,-,TRBV6-5,-,TGTGCCAGCAGTTACACGGGGTTCCGGGAAAAACTGTTTTTT,CASSYTGFREKLFF
TRBJ1-1,-,TRBV15,TRBD1,TGTGCCACCAGCAGTAACATACCGGGACAGGCTAACACTGAAGCTTTCTTT,CATSSNIPGQANTEAFF
TRBJ1-2,-,TRBV20-1,-,TGCAGTGCTCCTCCCGAGGGGAGGCCAGCCTTC,CSAPPEGRPAF
TRBJ2-1,few,TRBV5-1,TRBD2,TGCGCCAGCAGCTTGAGAGGGGAGGGGATCTACAATGAGCAGTTCTTC,CASSLRGEGIYNEQFF
TRBJ1-2,-,TRBV7-3,-,TGTGCCAGCAGCTTATATTCGGGGTGGGGAAATGGCTACACCTTC,CASSLYSGWGNGYTF
TRBJ2-2,-,TRBV27,-,TGTGCCAGCAGTTTTGGCGTAGGGGAGCTGTTTTTT,CASSFGVGELFF
TRBJ1-2,few,TRBV7-9,-,TGTGCCAGCAGCTTAGTGCAGGGTGCCTATGGCTACACCTTC,CASSLVQGAYGYTF
TRBJ2-3,-,TRBV7-2,-,TGTGCCAGCAGCTTATCGGTCACAGATACGCAGTATTTT,CASSLSVTDTQYF
TRBJ1-2,-,TRBV28,TRBD1,TGTGCCAGCAGCCAGGGGGGAGCTAACTATGGCTACACCTTC,CASSQGGANYGYTF
TRBJ2-7,-,TRBV7-9,-,TGTGCCAGCAGGGCAGGGCCCGTGGAAGAGCAGTACTTC,CASRAGPVEEQYF
TRBJ1-3,-,TRBV7-9,-,TGTGCCAGCAGCTTAAGGGCAGTCAGCTCTGGAAACACCATATATTTT,CASSLRAVSSGNTIYF
TRBJ1-6,-,TRBV7-2,-,TGTGCCAGCAGCCCTCGGGGTGGGGGAGGGCACAATTCACCCCTCCACTTT,CASSPRGGGGHNSPLHF
TRBJ1-1,few,TRBV30,TRBD1,TGTGCCTCTTATAGAGGAGGACAGGTAGCTTTCTTT,CASYRGGQVAFF
TRBJ1-1,-,TRBV11-3,-,TGTGCCAGCAGCGGGGGCGAGGGGGTGGCTTTCTTT,CASSGGEGVAFF
TRBJ1-1,-,TRBV29-1,TRBD1,TGCAGCGGGAACAGGGGGGGGAACACTGAAGCTTTCTTT,CSGNRGGNTEAFF
TRBJ2-5,once,TRBV7-6,TRBD2,TGTGCCAGCAGCCGGAGCGGGGGGGCAGAGACCCAGTACTTC,CASSRSGGAETQYF
TRBJ2-3,-,TRBV28,-,TGTGCCTCCGCCGTAGATACGCAGTATTTT,CASAVDTQYF